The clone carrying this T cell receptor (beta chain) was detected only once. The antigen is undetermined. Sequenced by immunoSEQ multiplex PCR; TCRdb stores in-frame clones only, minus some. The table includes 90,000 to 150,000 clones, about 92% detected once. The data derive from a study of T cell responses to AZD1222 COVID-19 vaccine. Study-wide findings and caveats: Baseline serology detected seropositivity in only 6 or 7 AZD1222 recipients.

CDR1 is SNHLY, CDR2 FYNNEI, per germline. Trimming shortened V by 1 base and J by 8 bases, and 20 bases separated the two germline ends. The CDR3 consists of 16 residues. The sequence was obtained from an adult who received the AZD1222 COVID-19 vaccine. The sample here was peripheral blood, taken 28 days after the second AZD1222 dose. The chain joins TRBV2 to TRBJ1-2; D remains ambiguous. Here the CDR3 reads CASSEGSRGRWFGYTF. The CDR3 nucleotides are TGTGCCAGCAGTGAAGGGTCCCGCGGAAGGTGGTTCGGCTACACCTTC. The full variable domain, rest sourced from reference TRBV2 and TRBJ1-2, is EPEVTQTPSHQVTQMGQEVILRCVPISNHLYFYWYRQILGQKVEFLVSFYNNEISEKSEIFDDQFSVERPDGSNFTLKIRSTKLEDSAMYFCASSEGSRGRWFGYTFGSGTRLTVV.